Here is one TCR beta chain with its context. V shed 5 bases and J 4 bases; nucleotides not matched to a gene: 14. The germline gives CDR1 MNHNY, CDR2 SVGAGI (reference sequence). The CDR3 spans 17 residues. This sample was taken from a study of blood T cell repertoires in COVID-19. Study as a whole: COVID-19 samples collected from the United States, Italy and Spain covered acute and convalescent phases. Sources were T cells, B-cell-depleted T cells, or PBMCs; the material itself was cDNA or gDNA.

Some clones are missing from TCRdb's copy, which holds only in-frame ones; the method was immunoSEQ multiplex PCR. The profile shows 120,000 to 150,000 clones, approximately 85% of them singletons. Participants' reported clinical history set cohort assignment. V usage is TRBV6-6 and J usage is TRBJ2-1; 7 nucleotides match TRBD1. This TCR derives from a woman in her forties or fifties with acute COVID-19. Sequencing used PBMCs or T cells enriched from blood (not recorded which). In DNA, the CDR3 is TGTGCCAGCAGTCAAACAGGGGCCGAGAATTATTACAATGAGCAGTTCTTC. Translation: CASSQTGAENYYNEQFF.